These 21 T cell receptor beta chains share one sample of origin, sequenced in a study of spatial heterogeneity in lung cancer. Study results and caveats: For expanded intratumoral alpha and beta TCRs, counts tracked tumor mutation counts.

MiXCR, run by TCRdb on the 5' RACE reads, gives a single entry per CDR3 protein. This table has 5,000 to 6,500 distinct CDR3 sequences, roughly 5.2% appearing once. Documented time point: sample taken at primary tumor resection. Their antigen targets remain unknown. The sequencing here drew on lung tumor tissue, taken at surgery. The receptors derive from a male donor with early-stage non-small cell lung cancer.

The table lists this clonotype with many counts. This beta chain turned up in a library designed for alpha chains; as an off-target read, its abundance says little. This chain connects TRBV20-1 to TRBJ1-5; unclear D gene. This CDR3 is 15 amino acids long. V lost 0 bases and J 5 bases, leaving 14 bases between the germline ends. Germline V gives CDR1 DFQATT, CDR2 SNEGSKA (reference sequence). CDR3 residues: CSARDVLLGDQPQHF. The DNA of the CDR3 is TGCAGTGCTAGAGACGTCTTATTGGGCGATCAGCCCCAGCATTTT.

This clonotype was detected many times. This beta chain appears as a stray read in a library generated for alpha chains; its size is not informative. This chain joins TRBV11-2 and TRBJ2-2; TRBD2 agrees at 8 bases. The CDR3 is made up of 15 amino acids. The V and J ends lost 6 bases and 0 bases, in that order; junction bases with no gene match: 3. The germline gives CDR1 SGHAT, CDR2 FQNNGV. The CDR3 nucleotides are TGTGCCAGCAGAGTTAGCGGGGCGAACACCGGGGAGCTGTTTTTT. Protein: CASRVSGANTGELFF.

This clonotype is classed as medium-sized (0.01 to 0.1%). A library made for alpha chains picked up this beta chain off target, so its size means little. CDR3 in DNA: TGTGCCAGCAGTTTAGGGCTCGAGCAGTACTTC. This sequence encodes CASSLGLEQYF. The V and J genes are TRBV12-3 or TRBV12-4 and TRBJ2-7, with D unresolved. This CDR3 region has 11 residues. Trimming took 1 base from V and 6 from J, leaving 4 bases between them.

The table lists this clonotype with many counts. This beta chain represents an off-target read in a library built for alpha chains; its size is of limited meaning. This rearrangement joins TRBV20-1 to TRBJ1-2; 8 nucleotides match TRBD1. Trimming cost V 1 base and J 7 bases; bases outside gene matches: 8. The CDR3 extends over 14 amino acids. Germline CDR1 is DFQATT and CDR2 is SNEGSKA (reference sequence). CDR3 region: CSARVRDRGVGYTF. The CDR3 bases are TGCAGTGCTAGAGTTCGTGACAGGGGTGTTGGCTACACCTTC.

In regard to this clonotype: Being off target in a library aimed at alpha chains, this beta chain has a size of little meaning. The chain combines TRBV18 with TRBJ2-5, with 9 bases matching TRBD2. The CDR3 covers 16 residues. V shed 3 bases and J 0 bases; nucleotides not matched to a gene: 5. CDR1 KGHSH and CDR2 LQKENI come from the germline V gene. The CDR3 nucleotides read TGTGCCAGCTCACCCCTAGCGGGATTGTACCAAGAGACCCAGTACTTC. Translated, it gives CASSPLAGLYQETQYF.

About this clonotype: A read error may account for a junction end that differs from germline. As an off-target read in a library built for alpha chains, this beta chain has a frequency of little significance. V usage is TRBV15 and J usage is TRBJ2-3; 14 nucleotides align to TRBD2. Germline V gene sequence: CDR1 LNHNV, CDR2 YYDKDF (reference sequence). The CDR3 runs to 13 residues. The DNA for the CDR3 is TGTTCCACCAGCATAGGACTAGCGGGGGGGCAGTATTTT. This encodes CSTSIGLAGGQYF.

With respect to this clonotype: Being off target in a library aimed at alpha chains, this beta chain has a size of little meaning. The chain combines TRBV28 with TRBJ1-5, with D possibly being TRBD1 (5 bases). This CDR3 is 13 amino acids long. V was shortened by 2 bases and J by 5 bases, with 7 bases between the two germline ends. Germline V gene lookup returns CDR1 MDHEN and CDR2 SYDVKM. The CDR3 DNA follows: TGTGCCAGCAGTTTACAGGGTTATCAGCCCCAGCATTTT. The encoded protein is CASSLQGYQPQHF. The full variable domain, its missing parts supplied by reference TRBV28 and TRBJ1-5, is DVKVTQSSRYLVKRTGEKVFLECVQDMDHENMFWYRQDPGLGLRLIYFSYDVKMKEKGDIPEGYSVSREKKERFSLILESASTNQTSMYLCASSLQGYQPQHFGDGTRLSIL.

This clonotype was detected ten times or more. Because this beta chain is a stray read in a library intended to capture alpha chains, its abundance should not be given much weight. The CDR3 DNA reads TGTGCCAGCAGTTTGGAGGGGGCCTACGAGCAGTCCTACGAGCAGTACTTC. Protein sequence: CASSLEGAYEQSYEQYF. V usage is TRBV28 and J usage is TRBJ2-7, with a tentative D call TRBD1 (7 bases). V lost 3 bases and J lost 1, with 19 bases in between. The CDR3 has 17 residues. CDR1 is MDHEN, CDR2 SYDVKM, per germline.

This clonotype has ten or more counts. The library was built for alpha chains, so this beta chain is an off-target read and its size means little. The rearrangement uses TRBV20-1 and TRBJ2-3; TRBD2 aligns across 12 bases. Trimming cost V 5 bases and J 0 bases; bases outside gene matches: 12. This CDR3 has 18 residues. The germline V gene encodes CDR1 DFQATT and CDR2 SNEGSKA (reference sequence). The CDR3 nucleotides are TGCAGTGCTCCCAGACTAGCGGGAGCGGGATCTAGCACAGATACGCAGTATTTT. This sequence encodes CSAPRLAGAGSSTDTQYF.

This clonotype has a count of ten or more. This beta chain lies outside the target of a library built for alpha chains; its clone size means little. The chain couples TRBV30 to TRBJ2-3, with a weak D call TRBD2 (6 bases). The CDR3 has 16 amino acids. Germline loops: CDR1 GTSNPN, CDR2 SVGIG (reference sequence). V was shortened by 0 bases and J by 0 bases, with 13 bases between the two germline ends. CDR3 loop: CAWSVGGLTSTDTQYF. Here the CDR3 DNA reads TGTGCCTGGAGTGTTGGGGGACTTACTAGCACAGATACGCAGTATTTT.

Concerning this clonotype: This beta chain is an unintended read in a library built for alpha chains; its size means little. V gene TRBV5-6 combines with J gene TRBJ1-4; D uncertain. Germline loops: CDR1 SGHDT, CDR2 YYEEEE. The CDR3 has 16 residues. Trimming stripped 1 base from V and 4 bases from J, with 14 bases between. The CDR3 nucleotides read TGTGCCAGCAGCTTGCGGGTCCAGATTCTTAATGAAAAACTGTTTTTT. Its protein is CASSLRVQILNEKLFF.

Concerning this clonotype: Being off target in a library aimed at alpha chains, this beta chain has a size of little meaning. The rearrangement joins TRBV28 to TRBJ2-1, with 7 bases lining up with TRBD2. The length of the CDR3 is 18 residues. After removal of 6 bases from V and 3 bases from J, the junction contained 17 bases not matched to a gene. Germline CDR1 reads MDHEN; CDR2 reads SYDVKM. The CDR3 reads CASREGLILAALYNEQFF. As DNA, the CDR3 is TGTGCCAGCAGAGAAGGTTTGATTCTAGCGGCCCTCTACAATGAGCAGTTCTTC.

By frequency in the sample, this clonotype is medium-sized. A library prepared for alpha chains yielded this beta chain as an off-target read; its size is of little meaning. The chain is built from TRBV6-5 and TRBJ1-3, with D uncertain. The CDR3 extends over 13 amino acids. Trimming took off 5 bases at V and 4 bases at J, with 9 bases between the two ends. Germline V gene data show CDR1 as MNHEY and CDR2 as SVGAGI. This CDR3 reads CASSLLSGNTIYF. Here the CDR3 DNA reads TGTGCCAGCAGTCTCCTTTCCGGAAACACCATATATTTT.

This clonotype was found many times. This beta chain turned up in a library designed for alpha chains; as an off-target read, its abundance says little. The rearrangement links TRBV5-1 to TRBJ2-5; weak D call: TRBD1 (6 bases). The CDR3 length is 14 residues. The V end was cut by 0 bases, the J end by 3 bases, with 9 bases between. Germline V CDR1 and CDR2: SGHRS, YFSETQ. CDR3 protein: CASSLDRVEETQYF. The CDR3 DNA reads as TGCGCCAGCAGCTTGGACAGGGTCGAAGAGACCCAGTACTTC.

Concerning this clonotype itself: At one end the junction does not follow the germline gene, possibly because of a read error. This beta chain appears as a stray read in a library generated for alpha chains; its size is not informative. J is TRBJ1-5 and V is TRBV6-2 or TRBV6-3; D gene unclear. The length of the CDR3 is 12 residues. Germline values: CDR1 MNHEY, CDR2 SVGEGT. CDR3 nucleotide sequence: TGTGCCAGCAGTCCAGGCGATCAGCCCCAGCAATTT. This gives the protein CASSPGDQPQQF.

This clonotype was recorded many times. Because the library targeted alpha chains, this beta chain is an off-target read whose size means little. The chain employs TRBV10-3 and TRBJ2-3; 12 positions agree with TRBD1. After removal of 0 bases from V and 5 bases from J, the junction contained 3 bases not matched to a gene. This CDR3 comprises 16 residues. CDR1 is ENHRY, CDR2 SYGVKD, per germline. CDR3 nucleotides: TGTGCCATCAGTGAGTCGGGGACAGGGGGCATAGATACGCAGTATTTT. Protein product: CAISESGTGGIDTQYF.

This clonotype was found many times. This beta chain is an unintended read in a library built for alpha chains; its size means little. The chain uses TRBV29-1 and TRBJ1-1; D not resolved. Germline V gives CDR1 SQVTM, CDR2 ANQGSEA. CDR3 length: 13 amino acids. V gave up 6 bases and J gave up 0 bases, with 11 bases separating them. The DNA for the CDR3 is TGCAGCGTCCTTTGGTACATGAACACTGAAGCTTTCTTT. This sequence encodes CSVLWYMNTEAFF.

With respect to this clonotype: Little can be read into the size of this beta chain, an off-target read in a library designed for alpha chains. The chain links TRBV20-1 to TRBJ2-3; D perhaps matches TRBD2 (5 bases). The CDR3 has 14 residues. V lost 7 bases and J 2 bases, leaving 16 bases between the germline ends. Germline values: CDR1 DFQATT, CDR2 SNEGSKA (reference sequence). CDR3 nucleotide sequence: TGCAGTGTTCGAAGGGAGCGGACCACAGATACGCAGTATTTT. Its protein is CSVRRERTTDTQYF.

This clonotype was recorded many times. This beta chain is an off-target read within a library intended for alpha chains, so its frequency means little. The CDR3 DNA sequence: TGTGCCAGCAGTGTCCTAGGGGCTAGCTCCTACAATGAGCAGTTCTTC. This encodes CASSVLGASSYNEQFF. The chain combines TRBV25-1 with TRBJ2-1; possibly TRBD1 for D (5 bases). V was cut by 4 bases and J by 0 bases, with 13 bases left in between. Germline-derived CDR1 and CDR2 are MGHDK and SYGVNS. CDR3 length: 16 amino acids.

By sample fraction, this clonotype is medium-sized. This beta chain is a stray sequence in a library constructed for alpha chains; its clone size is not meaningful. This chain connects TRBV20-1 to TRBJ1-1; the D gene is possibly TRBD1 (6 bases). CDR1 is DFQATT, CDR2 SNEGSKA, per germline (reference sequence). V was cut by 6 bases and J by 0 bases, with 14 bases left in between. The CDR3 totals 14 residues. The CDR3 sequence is CSAGDTGLNTEAFF. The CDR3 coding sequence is TGCAGTGCCGGGGACACGGGTCTGAACACTGAAGCTTTCTTT.

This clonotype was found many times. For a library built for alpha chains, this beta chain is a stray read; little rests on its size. The CDR3 nucleotides are TGCAGTGCTCCCCCGACGGCTGCTATCTATAATTCACCCCTCCACTTT. It specifies CSAPPTAAIYNSPLHF. This rearrangement joins TRBV20-1 to TRBJ1-6; D gene ambiguous. Germline V gene sequence: CDR1 DFQATT, CDR2 SNEGSKA (reference sequence). Trimming removed 5 bases from V and 3 bases from J, with 17 bases in between. The CDR3 is made up of 16 amino acids.